The 9 T cell receptor beta chains given below trace back to one sample, sequenced in a study of cytomegalovirus exposure and HLA in healthy donors. PCR was performed using 60 Vbeta and 13 Jbeta primers. Libraries were prepared by immunoSEQ multiplex PCR; TCRdb keeps only in-frame clonotypes and omits some of them. In the table there are roughly 170,000 clones, approximately 81% of which are singletons. Sequenced: PBMCs. The receptors originated from a young man in good health and CMV-seronegative.

The chain is built from TRBV5-1 and TRBJ2-2, with 7 nucleotides matching TRBD2. J lost 3 bases, V lost 0 bases, and 5 bases had no gene match. The germline V gene encodes CDR1 SGHRS and CDR2 YFSETQ. This CDR3 comprises 16 residues. The CDR3 sequence: CASSLAEGRDTGELFF. The CDR3 DNA follows: TGCGCCAGCAGCTTGGCCGAAGGGAGGGACACCGGGGAGCTGTTTTTT.

The rearrangement links TRBV7-3 to TRBJ2-5; 7 bases are a match to TRBD2. The germline V gene has CDR1 SGHTA and CDR2 FQGTGA. The CDR3 is made up of 15 amino acids. V lost 5 bases to trimming and J lost 1 base; unmatched junction nucleotides: 7. The CDR3 here is CASSLRGDLQETQYF. In nucleotides, the CDR3 is TGTGCCAGCAGCCTTCGGGGGGACCTCCAAGAGACCCAGTACTTC.

The V call is TRBV2, the J call TRBJ1-5; 11 positions agree with TRBD1. The germline V gene encodes CDR1 SNHLY and CDR2 FYNNEI. This CDR3 spans 14 amino acids. The V gene end was trimmed by 8 bases and the J gene end by 6 bases; junction bases not matched to a gene: 6. For the CDR3, the DNA is TGTGCCAGCGACCCGGGACAGGGGGTTCAGCCCCAGCATTTT. It specifies CASDPGQGVQPQHF.

This chain uses TRBV6-1 with TRBJ1-2, with 7 bases lining up with TRBD1. CDR3 length: 13 residues. Germline CDR1 reads MNHNS; CDR2 reads SASEGT. V shed 5 bases and J 4 bases; nucleotides not matched to a gene: 4. The CDR3: CASSTPGGYGYTF. The CDR3 nucleotides read TGTGCCAGCAGTACCCCAGGGGGCTATGGCTACACCTTC.

The chain couples TRBV18 to TRBJ2-6, with 10 bases that match TRBD1. The V and J ends lost 2 bases and 2 bases, in that order; junction bases with no gene match: 9. CDR3 length: 19 amino acids. Germline loops: CDR1 KGHSH, CDR2 LQKENI. The CDR3 protein is CASSPISRDRGTGANVLTF. DNA of the CDR3: TGTGCCAGCTCACCAATCTCCCGGGACAGGGGAACTGGGGCCAACGTCCTGACTTTC.

For the CDR3, the DNA is TGTGCCAGCAGCTTAGCGGGTGTGAGCTCCTACGAGCAGTACTTC. As protein: CASSLAGVSSYEQYF. This chain links TRBV11-3 with TRBJ2-7; D ambiguous. The CDR3 is 15 residues long. CDR1 and CDR2 from the germline V gene are SGHNT and YENEEA. Trimming took 1 base from V and 0 from J, leaving 10 bases between them.

The chain employs TRBV5-1 and TRBJ1-2, with 9 bases lining up with TRBD1. V shed 0 bases, J shed 5 bases, and the junction held 5 bases outside the gene matches. The CDR3 contains 15 residues. Germline lookup yields CDR1 SGHRS and CDR2 YFSETQ. CDR3 residues: CASSLGDRDGYGYTF. In DNA, the CDR3 is TGCGCCAGCAGCTTGGGGGACAGGGACGGGTATGGCTACACCTTC.

This rearrangement joins TRBV6-5 to TRBJ1-4; D is unresolved. There are 15 residues in the CDR3. Germline CDR1 and CDR2: MNHEY and SVGAGI. V dropped 5 bases and J dropped 4 bases, with 14 bases sitting between them. The CDR3 DNA reads TGTGCCAGCAGTCCTTCGGGAGGCCATAATGAAAAACTGTTTTTT. Encoded protein: CASSPSGGHNEKLFF.

The chain joins TRBV18 to TRBJ1-2; possible D gene TRBD1, 5 bases. The CDR3 runs to 12 residues. CDR1 and CDR2 from the germline V gene are KGHSH and LQKENI. The ends were cut back, 5 bases at V and 7 bases at J, with 11 bases in the middle. The CDR3 DNA reads as TGTGCCAGCTCAGCCGACAGTGCTGGCTACACCTTC. Amino acid sequence: CASSADSAGYTF. Full variable domain (outside the CDR3, taken from reference TRBV18 and TRBJ1-2): NAGVMQNPRHLVRRRGQEARLRCSPMKGHSHVYWYRQLPEEGLKFMVYLQKENIIDESGMPKERFSAEFPKEGPSILRIQQVVRGDSAAYFCASSADSAGYTFGSGTRLTVV.